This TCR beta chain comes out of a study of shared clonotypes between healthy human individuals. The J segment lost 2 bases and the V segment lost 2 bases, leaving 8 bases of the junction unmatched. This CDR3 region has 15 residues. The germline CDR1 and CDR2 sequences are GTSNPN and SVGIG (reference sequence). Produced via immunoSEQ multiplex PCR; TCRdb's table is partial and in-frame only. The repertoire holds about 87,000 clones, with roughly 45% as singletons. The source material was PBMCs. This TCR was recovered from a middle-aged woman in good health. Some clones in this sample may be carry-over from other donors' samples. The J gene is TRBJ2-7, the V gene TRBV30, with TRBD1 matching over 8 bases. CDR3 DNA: TGTGCCTGGAGTCCCTACCCAGGGGGCACCTACGAGCAGTACTTC. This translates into CAWSPYPGGTYEQYF.